This record covers a single T cell receptor beta chain. The CDR3 is 16 amino acids. The germline V gene has CDR1 SGHTA and CDR2 FQGNSA. Trimming cost V 4 bases and J 1 base, with 15 bases left between them. The data are from a study of shared clonotypes between healthy human individuals. Study donors comprised healthy, HIV-negative adults devoid of recent acute infection or vaccination. Sequencing was performed with immunoSEQ multiplex PCR; in TCRdb, only in-frame clones are kept and a portion is missing. The sample lists more than 2 million clones; 85% to 95% were seen once. Sequencing was performed on naive CD4+ T cells sorted from blood. Subset in this sample: CD45RA+ positively selected. The TCR was taken from a man aged 18 to 30 in good health. The V call is TRBV7-2, the J call TRBJ2-3; D may be TRBD1 (6 bases). The CDR3, as DNA: TGTGCCAGCAGCTCCGACAGGAGGACGGGCACAGATACGCAGTATTTT. Translation: CASSSDRRTGTDTQYF.